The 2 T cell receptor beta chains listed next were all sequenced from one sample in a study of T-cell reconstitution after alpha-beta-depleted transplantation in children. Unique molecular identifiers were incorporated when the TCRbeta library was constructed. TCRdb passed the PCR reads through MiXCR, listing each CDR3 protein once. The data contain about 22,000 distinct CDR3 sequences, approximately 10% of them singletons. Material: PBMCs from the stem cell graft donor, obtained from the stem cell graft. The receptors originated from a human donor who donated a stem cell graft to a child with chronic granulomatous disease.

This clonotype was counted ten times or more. The CDR3: CASSLGVSSYNEQFF. In nucleotides, the CDR3 is TGTGCCAGCAGTTTAGGGGTTAGCTCCTACAATGAGCAGTTCTTC. The chain is built from TRBV28 and TRBJ2-1; D not certain. The germline CDR1 and CDR2 sequences are MDHEN and SYDVKM. The CDR3 has 15 amino acids. V lost 2 bases and J 0 bases, leaving 8 bases between the germline ends.

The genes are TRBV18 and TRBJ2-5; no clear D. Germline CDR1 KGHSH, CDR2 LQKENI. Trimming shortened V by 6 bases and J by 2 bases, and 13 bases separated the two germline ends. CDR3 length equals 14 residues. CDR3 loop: CASSETLLQETQYF. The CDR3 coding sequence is TGTGCCAGCTCCGAAACCCTCTTACAAGAGACCCAGTACTTC.